This TCR beta chain was recovered during a study of cytomegalovirus exposure and HLA in healthy donors. V gave up 0 bases and J gave up 3 bases; unmatched junction bases: 4. This CDR3 comprises 17 residues. Per the germline V gene, CDR1 is SEHNR and CDR2 is FQNEAQ (reference sequence). Regarding the study as a whole: Analysis was carried out at a later point, and it linked a missense DCLRE1C variant to TCR beta V- and J-gene trimming.

Worth noting for this clone: Antigen unknown.

PCR used 60 Vbeta primers and 13 Jbeta primers. Sequencing used immunoSEQ multiplex PCR; TCRdb keeps in-frame clones, though not all of them. The sample holds roughly 75,000 clones, approximately 82% seen once. The sequencing sample was made of PBMCs. The chain carries TRBV7-9 and TRBJ2-5; 13 positions match TRBD2. The clonotype was recovered from a man aged 70-80 years in good health and CMV-seropositive. The CDR3 is CASSLALGLAGKETQYF. In nucleotides, the CDR3 is TGTGCCAGCAGCTTAGCTTTGGGACTAGCGGGGAAAGAGACCCAGTACTTC.